These T cell receptor beta chains were read from a single sample in a study of T-cell reconstitution after alpha-beta-depleted transplantation in children. TCRdb reprocessed the PCR reads with MiXCR, giving one entry per CDR3 protein. Of about 250,000 distinct CDR3 sequences in the sample, about 24% were seen once. The sample here was PBMCs, mostly from graft donor cells, taken 360 days after TCRalphabeta/CD19-depleted stem cell transplant. The receptors were sampled from a female patient aged 2-9 years who had a stem cell transplant for congenital amegakaryocytic thrombocytopenia, so the T cells may come from the graft donor. Both conserved end residues are part of each CDR3. A D gene is named only where the DNA matches it firmly. Clone sizes are given selectively: once, few, many, or a class where the clone is expanded.

CDR3 DNA | CDR3 protein | J gene | clone size | D gene | V gene
TGCGCCAGCAGCCAAGTAGGGGCAAACACTGAAGCTTTCTTT | CASSQVGANTEAFF | TRBJ1-1 | few | NA | TRBV4-1
TGCGCCAGCAGCCCGGGGGACGGGGGGGTTGAAGCTTTCTTT | CASSPGDGGVEAFF | TRBJ1-1 | few | NA | TRBV5-1
TGTGCCAGTAGTGGGACTAGCGGGAGAAACGAGCAGTACTTC | CASSGTSGRNEQYF | TRBJ2-7 | few | TRBD2 | TRBV19
TGTGCCAGCAGTCCTCCGGGGACAGGAACCTCACCCCTCCACTTT | CASSPPGTGTSPLHF | TRBJ1-6 | few | TRBD1 | TRBV28
TGTGCCAGCAGTTTCTGGGGGGCTTATGGCTACACCTTC | CASSFWGAYGYTF | TRBJ1-2 | NA | NA | TRBV12-3/TRBV12-4
TGTGCCAGCAGCTCCCTGGGGGACAGGGGCACCGGGGAGCTGTTTTTT | CASSSLGDRGTGELFF | TRBJ2-2 | once | TRBD1 | TRBV7-6
TGCGCCAGCAGCCCACTAGCGTCCTACAATGAGCAGTTCTTC | CASSPLASYNEQFF | TRBJ2-1 | many | TRBD2 | TRBV5-1
TGTGCCAGCAGTCCGTCAACAGGGATCCTCTATGGCTACACCTTC | CASSPSTGILYGYTF | TRBJ1-2 | NA | NA | TRBV12-3/TRBV12-4
TGCAGTGCTAGAGATGTTTCTCATGAAAAACTGTTTTTT | CSARDVSHEKLFF | TRBJ1-4 | many | NA | TRBV20-1
TGTGCCATCAGTGAAGAAATTGCAACTAATGAAAAACTGTTTTTT | CAISEEIATNEKLFF | TRBJ1-4 | many | NA | TRBV10-3
TGTGCCAGCAGTCCCCGTCGCCCTTCTCTCGGAGGCTACACCTTC | CASSPRRPSLGGYTF | TRBJ1-2 | NA | NA | TRBV12-3/TRBV12-4
TGCGCCAGCAGCCAAGCTCTTGGGGCGTTGGAGCCCCAGCATTTT | CASSQALGALEPQHF | TRBJ1-5 | NA | NA | TRBV4-3
TGCGCCAGCAGCCAACTCCTTGATGAGGACCCGAGCTCCTACAATGAGCAGTTCTTC | CASSQLLDEDPSSYNEQFF | TRBJ2-1 | NA | NA | TRBV4-3
TGTGCCAGCAGTTATTACGGGCCCCAGGGGGCAAGGGGGGCTTTCTTT | CASSYYGPQGARGAFF | TRBJ1-1 | few | TRBD1 | TRBV6-5
TGTGCCAGCAGCCAAGATAGTCGCAATCAGCCCCAGCATTTT | CASSQDSRNQPQHF | TRBJ1-5 | few | NA | TRBV3-1
TGCAGTGCTATTGTCCTACAGGGGCGCGGGGATACGCAGTATTTT | CSAIVLQGRGDTQYF | TRBJ2-3 | few | TRBD1 | TRBV20-1
TGTGCCAGCAGCCAAGAGGGACTCCTACCCTACAATGAGCAGTTCTTC | CASSQEGLLPYNEQFF | TRBJ2-1 | few | NA | TRBV4-2
TGTGCCAGCAGCTCTAGCGGGAGAGGGGAGACCCAGTACTTC | CASSSSGRGETQYF | TRBJ2-5 | NA | TRBD2 | TRBV7-2
TGTGCCAGCAGCAAGAGGGGGGCGGATTCACCCCTCCACTTT | CASSKRGADSPLHF | TRBJ1-6 | NA | NA | TRBV11-2
TGCAGCGTTGCGGTGACAGGGATCAATGAGCAGTTCTTC | CSVAVTGINEQFF | TRBJ2-1 | few | TRBD1 | TRBV29-1
TGTGCCAGCAGTGGTCTGGGGGAGACCCAGTACTTC | CASSGLGETQYF | TRBJ2-5 | many | NA | TRBV2
TGCAGCGTAGCTACCAACCCTCGCCGGGAGCTGTTTTTT | CSVATNPRRELFF | TRBJ2-2 | NA | NA | TRBV29-1
TGTGCCAGCAGCTGGGACAGTACTTTGCCGGATACGCAGTATTTT | CASSWDSTLPDTQYF | TRBJ2-3 | NA | TRBD1 | TRBV5-4
TGCAGTGCTACCCCGGGACAGACTAATGAAAAACTGTTTTTT | CSATPGQTNEKLFF | TRBJ1-4 | NA | TRBD1 | TRBV20-1
TGTGCCAGCAGTGATCGTTTGGAGAGCGAGCAGTACTTC | CASSDRLESEQYF | TRBJ2-7 | few | NA | TRBV2
TGCGCCAGCAGCCAAGTGGCAGGACCCAGCTATGGCTACACCTTC | CASSQVAGPSYGYTF | TRBJ1-2 | few | NA | TRBV4-1
TGTGCCAGCAGCCAAGAGCAGGCGTCCCAAGAGACCCAGTACTTC | CASSQEQASQETQYF | TRBJ2-5 | NA | NA | TRBV3-1
TGCAGTGCTAGTAACCAGCGGGAGCACTACGAGCAGTACTTC | CSASNQREHYEQYF | TRBJ2-7 | few | TRBD2 | TRBV20-1
TGTGCCAGCAGCTTGGCAGATCTGCACTACAATGAGCAGTTCTTC | CASSLADLHYNEQFF | TRBJ2-1 | few | NA | TRBV5-5
TGTGCCAGCAGCTCGGCTACCAGCGGGATCTCCTCTTCCTACGAGCAGTACTTC | CASSSATSGISSSYEQYF | TRBJ2-7 | NA | TRBD2 | TRBV11-2
TGTGCCAGCAGCCAAAGACTAGCGGGGGGGCAAGAGACCCAGTACTTC | CASSQRLAGGQETQYF | TRBJ2-5 | NA | TRBD2 | TRBV4-2
TGTGCCAGCAGCCAAACTGGACAGGGGGTCATTGAAAAACTGTTTTTT | CASSQTGQGVIEKLFF | TRBJ1-4 | many | TRBD1 | TRBV4-2
TGTGCCAGCACCGACTCCTACGAGCAGTACTTC | CASTDSYEQYF | TRBJ2-7 | NA | NA | TRBV7-6
TGTGCCAGCGAACTAGCGGGAGGTGTAGATACGCAGTATTTT | CASELAGGVDTQYF | TRBJ2-3 | NA | TRBD2 | TRBV7-2
TGTGCCAGCAGCTCCGGGACTAGCGGGGGGGCCAGGGAGACCCAGTACTTC | CASSSGTSGGARETQYF | TRBJ2-5 | few | TRBD2 | TRBV13
TGCGCCAGCAGCGTAGGGGGACTGAACACTGAAGCTTTCTTT | CASSVGGLNTEAFF | TRBJ1-1 | few | NA | TRBV5-1
TGTGCCAGCAGTTCATGGACAACAGATACGCAGTATTTT | CASSSWTTDTQYF | TRBJ2-3 | NA | NA | TRBV27
TGTGCCAGCAGGAGCGGACGAGCCTCCTACAATGAGCAGTTCTTC | CASRSGRASYNEQFF | TRBJ2-1 | few | NA | TRBV12-3/TRBV12-4
TGTGCCAGCAGTTTCTTGGCTAGCGGGAGTATCACGCAGTATTTT | CASSFLASGSITQYF | TRBJ2-3 | few | TRBD2 | TRBV27
TGTGCCAGCAGCTTATCATCGAACACAGATACGCAGTATTTT | CASSLSSNTDTQYF | TRBJ2-3 | few | NA | TRBV7-2
TGCGCCAGCAGCCGGGACCTCCTCACTGAAGCTTTCTTT | CASSRDLLTEAFF | TRBJ1-1 | NA | NA | TRBV5-1
TGCGCCAGCAGCTTGGTCATAGGGGCCAGGGAGACCCAGTACTTC | CASSLVIGARETQYF | TRBJ2-5 | few | NA | TRBV5-1